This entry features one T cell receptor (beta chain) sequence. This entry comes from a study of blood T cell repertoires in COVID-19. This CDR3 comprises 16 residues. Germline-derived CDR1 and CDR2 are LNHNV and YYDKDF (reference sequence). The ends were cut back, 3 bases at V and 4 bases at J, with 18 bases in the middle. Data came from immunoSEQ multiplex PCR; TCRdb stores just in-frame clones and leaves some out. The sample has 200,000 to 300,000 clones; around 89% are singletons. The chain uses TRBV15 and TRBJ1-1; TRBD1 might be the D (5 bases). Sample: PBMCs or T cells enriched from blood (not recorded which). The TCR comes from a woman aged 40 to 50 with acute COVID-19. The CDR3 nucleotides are TGTGCCACCAGCAGGAGGGACTCCCGGAGGGGCACTGAAGCTTTCTTT. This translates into CATSRRDSRRGTEAFF.